The present entry profiles one T cell receptor beta chain with its context. These data belong to a study of Ad26.COV2.S vaccination and SARS-CoV-2 variants. Trimming removed 3 bases at V and 2 bases at J, with 11 bases between. The CDR3 runs 14 residues. Per germline, CDR1 DFQATT and CDR2 SNEGSKA (reference sequence). Sequencing used immunoSEQ multiplex PCR; TCRdb keeps in-frame clones, though not all of them. The sample lists approximately 480,000 clones, roughly 87% occurring once. The treatment denotes: about 20 received Ad26.COV2.S at low or high dose, single or two shots; roughly 5 received placebo; per-sample allocation not given. Samples were taken on day 63 after the first vaccine or placebo injection.

This specimen was peripheral blood, taken in a trial of Ad26.COV2.S vaccine versus placebo. The TCR comes from a person between 18 and 65 years old who received the Ad26.COV2.S COVID-19 vaccine or a placebo. V is TRBV20-1 and J is TRBJ1-5; TRBD1 might be the D (5 bases). The CDR3 sequence: CSASSGAGNQPQHF. CDR3 in DNA: TGCAGTGCTAGTTCCGGGGCTGGCAATCAGCCCCAGCATTTT.